The 19 T cell receptor beta chains listed next were all sequenced from one sample in a study of breast tumors, draining lymph nodes, adjacent tissues. TCRdb re-called the multiplex PCR reads through MiXCR, storing one row per CDR3 protein. The sample carries approximately 90,000 distinct CDR3 sequences, around 30% recorded once. Samples came from axillary lymph nodes draining the breast cancer. The specimen sequenced was axillary lymph node tissue. The receptor source for this set is a female donor with breast cancer. Some clones in this sample may be carry-over from other donors' samples.

This clonotype was seen a few times. The chain links TRBV9 to TRBJ1-1; D uncertain. V was shortened by 0 bases and J by 2 bases, with 5 bases between the two germline ends. The germline gives CDR1 SGDLS, CDR2 YYNGEE. The CDR3 has 13 residues. The CDR3 sequence is CASSVELNTEAFF. As DNA, the CDR3 is TGTGCCAGCAGCGTAGAGCTAAACACTGAAGCTTTCTTT. Variable domain in full (rest from reference TRBV9 and TRBJ1-1): DSGVTQTPKHLITATGQRVTLRCSPRSGDLSVYWYQQSLDQGLQFLIQYYNGEERAKGNILERFSAQQFPDLHSELNLSSLELGDSALYFCASSVELNTEAFFGQGTRLTVV.

This clonotype occurred many times. CDR3 nucleotides: TGTGCCAGCGGCTACGAAGGAAACACCATATATTTT. It yields the protein CASGYEGNTIYF. The gene calls are TRBV6-2 or TRBV6-3 and TRBJ1-3; no reliable D call. CDR1 is MNHEY, CDR2 SVGEGT, per germline. The CDR3 consists of 12 residues. V shed 8 bases and J shed 4 bases, with 9 bases lying between them.

The sample holds many counts of this clonotype. The chain recombines TRBV19 with TRBJ2-5; the D gene is possibly TRBD2 (5 bases). Germline V CDR1 and CDR2: LNHDA, SQIVND (reference sequence). Trimming shortened V by 3 bases and J by 4 bases, and 9 bases separated the two germline ends. This CDR3 is 13 amino acids long. The CDR3 reads CASSMEGGETQYF. For the CDR3, the DNA is TGTGCCAGTAGTATGGAAGGAGGAGAGACCCAGTACTTC.

Comment on this clonotype: This CDR3 is missing its conserved last phenylalanine or tryptophan, likely due to a read error. V gene TRBV11-3 combines with J gene TRBJ1-2; possible D gene TRBD1, 6 bases. Trimming removed 5 bases from V and 8 bases from J, with 18 bases in between. This CDR3 spans 14 amino acids. Germline CDR1 and CDR2: SGHNT and YENEEA. The CDR3 DNA reads TGTGCCAGCAGCCCCGGCACGGGGGGCTGGGGCTACACCCTC. As protein: CASSPGTGGWGYTL.

This clonotype was seen repeatedly, ten times or more. The rearrangement joins TRBV20-1 to TRBJ2-7; tentative D call: TRBD1 (6 bases). This CDR3 contains 14 residues. CDR1 is DFQATT and CDR2 is SNEGSKA in the germline V gene (reference sequence). V dropped 1 base and J dropped 6 bases, with 16 bases sitting between them. This CDR3 reads CSARVRAGVFEQYF. CDR3 nucleotide sequence: TGCAGTGCTAGAGTGCGCGCAGGGGTCTTCGAGCAGTACTTC.

There are many counts of this clonotype. V gene TRBV27 combines with J gene TRBJ1-2, with 7 bases fitting TRBD1. Trimming at V came to 2 bases and at J to 4 bases, leaving 4 bases not matched to a gene. Germline V gives CDR1 MNHEY, CDR2 SMNVEV (reference sequence). CDR3 length: 14 amino acids. In nucleotides, the CDR3 is TGTGCCAGCAGTTTAGGGGGACAGACCTATGGCTACACCTTC. Translated: CASSLGGQTYGYTF.

The chain uses TRBV6-1 and TRBJ2-7; D might be TRBD1 (6 bases). The germline gives CDR1 MNHNS, CDR2 SASEGT. V lost 10 bases and J 0 bases, leaving 19 bases between the germline ends. The CDR3 runs to 15 residues. Here the CDR3 reads CATKDPGQSSYEQYF. CDR3 nucleotides: TGTGCCACCAAGGACCCAGGACAGAGCTCCTACGAGCAGTACTTC.

This clonotype was observed at least ten times. The rearrangement uses TRBV3-1 and TRBJ2-5; 9 bases match TRBD1. V lost 4 bases to trimming and J lost 5 bases; unmatched junction nucleotides: 5. The germline gives CDR1 LGHDT, CDR2 YNNKEL (reference sequence). The length of the CDR3 is 14 residues. Written as DNA, the CDR3 is TGTGCCAGCAGCCGACAGGGGGGAGCGGAGACCCAGTACTTC. Amino acids: CASSRQGGAETQYF.

In this sample, this clonotype turned up many times. This chain connects TRBV2 to TRBJ2-5; 11 nucleotides agree with TRBD2. CDR3 size: 13 residues. The V gene end was trimmed by 7 bases and the J gene end by 7 bases; junction bases not matched to a gene: 5. CDR1 is SNHLY and CDR2 is FYNNEI in the germline V gene. CDR3: CASNSGRALTQYF. The CDR3 DNA follows: TGTGCCAGCAATAGCGGGAGGGCGTTGACCCAGTACTTC.

This clonotype was counted many times. This chain links TRBV7-9 with TRBJ1-2; D is uncertain. Germline assignment: CDR1 SEHNR and CDR2 FQNEAQ (reference sequence). V lost 5 bases to trimming and J lost 5 bases, with 3 bases between them. This CDR3 has 10 amino acids. CDR3 sequence: CASSQYGYTF. CDR3 bases: TGTGCCAGCAGCCAATATGGCTACACCTTC.

This clonotype was seen repeatedly, ten times or more. The chain carries TRBV7-2 and TRBJ1-1; 8 bases are a match to TRBD1. Germline V gene lookup returns CDR1 SGHTA and CDR2 FQGNSA. The V gene end was trimmed by 5 bases and the J gene end by 2 bases; junction bases not matched to a gene: 4. This CDR3 has 14 amino acids. The CDR3 region has the DNA TGTGCCAGCAGCCCAGGGGGCCTAAACACTGAAGCTTTCTTT. This codes for CASSPGGLNTEAFF. The variable domain in full, with the rest retrieved from reference TRBV7-2 and TRBJ1-1, is GAGVSQSPSNKVTEKGKDVELRCDPISGHTALYWYRQSLGQGLEFLIYFQGNSAPDKSGLPSDRFSAERTGGSVSTLTIQRTQQEDSAVYLCASSPGGLNTEAFFGQGTRLTVV.

This clonotype has at least ten counts. The rearrangement joins TRBV27 to TRBJ2-7; D possibly uses TRBD1 or TRBD2 (5 bases each). The CDR3 is 14 residues long. Germline CDR1 MNHEY, CDR2 SMNVEV (reference sequence). The ends were cut back, 6 bases at V and 2 bases at J, with 14 bases in the middle. The CDR3 loop is CASSPGASPYEQYF. The CDR3 coding sequence is TGTGCCAGCAGCCCCGGGGCTTCTCCCTACGAGCAGTACTTC.

This clonotype was seen at least ten times. The CDR3 nucleotides read TGTGCCAGCAGACGGACAGGGGGCGCGTATGGCTACACCTTC. It specifies CASRRTGGAYGYTF. The J gene is TRBJ1-2, the V gene TRBV5-5, with 11 bases identical to TRBD1. This CDR3 region has 14 residues. V was pared by 5 bases and J by 5 bases, with 5 bases of the junction left unmatched. Germline V lookup: CDR1 SGHKS, CDR2 YYEKEE (reference sequence).

Many counts were recorded for this clonotype. The rearrangement links TRBV4-2 to TRBJ2-5; TRBD2 matches 8 bases. V was pared by 2 bases and J by 0 bases, with 2 bases of the junction left unmatched. The CDR3 runs 15 residues. The germline V gene has CDR1 LGHNA and CDR2 YNFKEQ. The CDR3 bases are TGTGCCAGCAGCCAAAGCGGGAGAAACCAAGAGACCCAGTACTTC. It is translated as CASSQSGRNQETQYF.

This chain joins TRBV7-6 and TRBJ2-6, with D hard to call. V was shortened by 4 bases and J by 4 bases, with 5 bases between the two germline ends. The CDR3 spans 13 residues. The germline V gene encodes CDR1 SGHVS and CDR2 FNYEAQ. The CDR3 protein is CASSSAGANVLTF. The CDR3 DNA is TGTGCCAGCAGCTCGGCAGGGGCCAACGTCCTGACTTTC. The whole variable domain, remainder taken from reference TRBV7-6 and TRBJ2-6, is GAGVSQSPRYKVTKRGQDVALRCDPISGHVSLYWYRQALGQGPEFLTYFNYEAQQDKSGLPNDRFSAERPEGSISTLTIQRTEQRDSAMYRCASSSAGANVLTFGAGSRLTVL.

This clonotype was detected ten times or more. The chain couples TRBV6-5 to TRBJ2-3, with 9 bases fitting TRBD2. CDR3 length: 17 residues. CDR1 is MNHEY and CDR2 is SVGAGI in the germline V gene. Trimming at V came to 2 bases and at J to 2 bases, leaving 8 bases not matched to a gene. CDR3 bases: TGTGCCAGCAGTTACGGAATAGCGGGAGCTTTCACAGATACGCAGTATTTT. Amino acid sequence: CASSYGIAGAFTDTQYF.

This clonotype appeared many times. V is TRBV27 and J is TRBJ1-4; unclear D gene. CDR3 length equals 14 residues. CDR1 is MNHEY and CDR2 is SMNVEV in the germline V gene (reference sequence). V was clipped by 3 bases and J by 0 bases, with 5 bases between them. As DNA, the CDR3 is TGTGCCAGCAGTTTCGGCTCAACTAATGAAAAACTGTTTTTT. Protein sequence: CASSFGSTNEKLFF. The complete variable domain, with remaining parts taken from reference TRBV27 and TRBJ1-4, reads EAQVTQNPRYLITVTGKKLTVTCSQNMNHEYMSWYRQDPGLGLRQIYYSMNVEVTDKGDVPEGYKVSRKEKRNFPLILESPSPNQTSLYFCASSFGSTNEKLFFGSGTQLSVL.

Ten or more counts support this clonotype. The chain has TRBV15 and TRBJ2-1, with 8 bases matching TRBD1. J lost 2 bases, V lost 11 bases, and 8 bases had no gene match. The CDR3 is 14 amino acids. Germline assignment: CDR1 LNHNV and CDR2 YYDKDF (reference sequence). This CDR3 reads CASREQGAYNEQFF. In DNA, the CDR3 is TGTGCCTCCCGAGAACAGGGGGCCTACAATGAGCAGTTCTTC. Full variable domain (missing parts from reference TRBV15 and TRBJ2-1): DAMVIQNPRYQVTQFGKPVTLSCSQTLNHNVMYWYQQKSSQAPKLLFHYYDKDFNNEADTPDNFQSRRPNTSFCFLDIRSPGLGDTAMYLCASREQGAYNEQFFGPGTRLTVL.

Turning to this clonotype: The junction differs from germline at one of its ends, possibly a read error. V gene TRBV7-9 combines with J gene TRBJ2-7; TRBD1 matches 12 bases. CDR3 size: 17 residues. Germline V gene data show CDR1 as SEHNR and CDR2 as FQNEAQ (reference sequence). CDR3 amino acids: CASSSWTRDRGREEQYF. The CDR3 DNA sequence: TGCGCCAGCAGCTCATGGACCCGGGACAGGGGGCGTGAAGAGCAGTACTTC. The variable domain in full, completed from reference TRBV7-9 and TRBJ2-7, reads DTGVSQNPRHKITKRGQNVTFRCDPISEHNRLYWYRQTLGQGPEFLTYFQNEAQLEKSRLLSDRFSAERPKGSFSTLEIQRTEQGDSAMYLCASSSWTRDRGREEQYFGPGTRLTVT.